Below, 2 T cell receptor beta chains from the same sample are listed, as sequenced in a study of siplizumab effects on memory and regulatory T cells. The method was immunoSEQ multiplex PCR; TCRdb's version includes in-frame clones alone and lacks a portion of them. Here the sample spans roughly 26,000 clones, around 80% being singletons. The sequencing sample was made of memory CD4+ T cells sorted from blood. The receptor set was obtained from a human donor in good health.

This clone appeared once. The chain has TRBV19 and TRBJ1-1, with 7 bases aligning to TRBD1. Germline CDR1 and CDR2: LNHDA and SQIVND (reference sequence). The CDR3 has 13 amino acids. Trimming took 2 bases from V and 7 from J; bases not matched to a gene: 4. CDR3 DNA sequence: TGTGCCAGTAGTATAATAGGGGGCGGTGAAGCTTTCTTT. This codes for CASSIIGGGEAFF.

The chain links TRBV2 to TRBJ2-1, with D unclear. Trimming removed 2 bases from V and 7 bases from J, with 12 bases in between. Germline V lookup: CDR1 SNHLY, CDR2 FYNNEI. This CDR3 is built from 14 residues. The CDR3 DNA follows: TGTGCCAGCAGTGAAAATCGGGCTAGAAATGAGCAGTTCTTC. The encoded protein is CASSENRARNEQFF.